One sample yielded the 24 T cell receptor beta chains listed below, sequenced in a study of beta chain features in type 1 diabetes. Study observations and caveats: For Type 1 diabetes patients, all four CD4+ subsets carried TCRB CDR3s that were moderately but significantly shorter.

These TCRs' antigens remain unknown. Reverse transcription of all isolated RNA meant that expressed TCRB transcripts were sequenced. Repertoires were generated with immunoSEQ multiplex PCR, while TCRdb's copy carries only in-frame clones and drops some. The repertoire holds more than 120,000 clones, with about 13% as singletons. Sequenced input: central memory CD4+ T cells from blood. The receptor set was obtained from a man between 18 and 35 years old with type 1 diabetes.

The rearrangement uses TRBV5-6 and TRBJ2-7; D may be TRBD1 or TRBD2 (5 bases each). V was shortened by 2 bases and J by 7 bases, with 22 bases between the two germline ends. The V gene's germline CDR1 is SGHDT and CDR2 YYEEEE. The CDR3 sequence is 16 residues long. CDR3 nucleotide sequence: TGTGCCAGCAGCTTAATTTCCGGGACCAAGGGGAAGGAGCAGTACTTC. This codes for CASSLISGTKGKEQYF.

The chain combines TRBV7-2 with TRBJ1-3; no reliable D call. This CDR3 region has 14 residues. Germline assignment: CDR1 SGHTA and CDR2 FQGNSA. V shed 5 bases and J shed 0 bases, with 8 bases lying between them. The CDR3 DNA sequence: TGTGCCAGCAGCCGCCGAAGCTCTGGAAACACCATATATTTT. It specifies CASSRRSSGNTIYF. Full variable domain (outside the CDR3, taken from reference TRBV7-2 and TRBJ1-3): GAGVSQSPSNKVTEKGKDVELRCDPISGHTALYWYRQSLGQGLEFLIYFQGNSAPDKSGLPSDRFSAERTGGSVSTLTIQRTQQEDSAVYLCASSRRSSGNTIYFGEGSWLTVV.

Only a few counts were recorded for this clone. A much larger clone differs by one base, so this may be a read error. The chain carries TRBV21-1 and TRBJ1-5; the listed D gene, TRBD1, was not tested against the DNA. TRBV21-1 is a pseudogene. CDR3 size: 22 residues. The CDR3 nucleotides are TGTGCCAGCAGCAAAGCGCTTTCAGCGGTGTCACAGGGGGCTCTTAGCAATCAGCCCCAGCATTTT. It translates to CASSKALSAVSQGALSNQPQHF.

The CDR3 DNA reads TGTGCCAGCAGCCCGACTGCCTACTCTGGAAACACCATATATTTT. This gives the protein CASSPTAYSGNTIYF. The chain links TRBV7-9 to TRBJ1-3, with D uncertain. Germline CDR1 SEHNR, CDR2 FQNEAQ (reference sequence). V was trimmed by 5 bases and J by 0 bases, leaving 11 bases between them. The CDR3 spans 15 residues.

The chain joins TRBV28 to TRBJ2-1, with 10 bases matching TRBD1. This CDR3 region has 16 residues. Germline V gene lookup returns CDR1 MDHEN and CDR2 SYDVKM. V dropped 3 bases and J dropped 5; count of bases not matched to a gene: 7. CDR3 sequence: CASSLSGTGDDNEQFF. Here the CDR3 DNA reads TGTGCCAGCAGTTTGAGTGGGACAGGGGATGACAATGAGCAGTTCTTC.

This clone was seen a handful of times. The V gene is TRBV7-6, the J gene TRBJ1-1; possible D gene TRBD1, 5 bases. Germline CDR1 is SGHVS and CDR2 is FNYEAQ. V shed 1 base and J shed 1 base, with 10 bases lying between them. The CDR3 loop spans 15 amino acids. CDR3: CASSLGDGTNTEAFF. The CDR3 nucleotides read TGTGCCAGCAGCTTAGGGGACGGTACGAACACTGAAGCTTTCTTT.

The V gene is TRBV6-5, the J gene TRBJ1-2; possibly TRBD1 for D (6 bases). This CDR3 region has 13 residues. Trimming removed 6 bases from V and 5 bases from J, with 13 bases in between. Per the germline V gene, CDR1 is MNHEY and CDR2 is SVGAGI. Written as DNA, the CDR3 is TGTGCCAGCAGAGAACCAGGGGAATATGGCTACACCTTC. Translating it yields CASREPGEYGYTF.

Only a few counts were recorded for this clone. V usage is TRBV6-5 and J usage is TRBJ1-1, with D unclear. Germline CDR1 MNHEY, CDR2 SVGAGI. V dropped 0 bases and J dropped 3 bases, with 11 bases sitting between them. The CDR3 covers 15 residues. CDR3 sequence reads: CASSYSIPADTEAFF. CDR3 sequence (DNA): TGTGCCAGCAGTTACTCGATCCCGGCTGACACTGAAGCTTTCTTT.

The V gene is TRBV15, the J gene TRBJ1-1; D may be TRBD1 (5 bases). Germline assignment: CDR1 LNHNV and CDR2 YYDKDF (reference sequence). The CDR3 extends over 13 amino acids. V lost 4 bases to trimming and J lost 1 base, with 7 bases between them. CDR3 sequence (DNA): TGTGCCACCAGCAAAGGGGCGAACACTGAAGCTTTCTTT. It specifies CATSKGANTEAFF. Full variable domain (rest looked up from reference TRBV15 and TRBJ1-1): DAMVIQNPRYQVTQFGKPVTLSCSQTLNHNVMYWYQQKSSQAPKLLFHYYDKDFNNEADTPDNFQSRRPNTSFCFLDIRSPGLGDTAMYLCATSKGANTEAFFGQGTRLTVV.

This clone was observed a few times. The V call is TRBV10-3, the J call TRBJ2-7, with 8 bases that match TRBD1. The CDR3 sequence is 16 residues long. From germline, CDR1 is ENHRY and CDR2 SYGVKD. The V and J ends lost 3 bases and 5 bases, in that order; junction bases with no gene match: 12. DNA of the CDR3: TGTGCCATCAGTGACCACAGGGGGATAAACGGGAACGAGCAGTACTTC. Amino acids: CAISDHRGINGNEQYF.

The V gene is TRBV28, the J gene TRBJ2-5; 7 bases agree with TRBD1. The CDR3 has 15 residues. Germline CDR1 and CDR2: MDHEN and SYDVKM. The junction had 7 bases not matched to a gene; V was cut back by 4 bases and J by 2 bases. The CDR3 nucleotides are TGTGCCAGCAGTTCCCGGACAGGATTACAAGAGACCCAGTACTTC. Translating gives CASSSRTGLQETQYF.

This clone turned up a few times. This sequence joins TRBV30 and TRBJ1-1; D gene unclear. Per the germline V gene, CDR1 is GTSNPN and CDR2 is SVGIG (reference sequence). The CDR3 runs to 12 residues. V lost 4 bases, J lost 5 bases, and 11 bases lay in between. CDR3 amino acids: CAWTNVGTEAFF. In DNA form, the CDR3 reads TGTGCCTGGACGAATGTGGGGACTGAAGCTTTCTTT.

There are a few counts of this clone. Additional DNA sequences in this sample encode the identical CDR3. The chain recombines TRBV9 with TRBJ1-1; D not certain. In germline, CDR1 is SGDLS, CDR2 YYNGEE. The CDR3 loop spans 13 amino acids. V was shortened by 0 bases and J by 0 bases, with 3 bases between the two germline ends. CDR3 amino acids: CASSVAVNTEAFF. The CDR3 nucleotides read TGTGCCAGCAGCGTAGCAGTGAACACTGAAGCTTTCTTT.

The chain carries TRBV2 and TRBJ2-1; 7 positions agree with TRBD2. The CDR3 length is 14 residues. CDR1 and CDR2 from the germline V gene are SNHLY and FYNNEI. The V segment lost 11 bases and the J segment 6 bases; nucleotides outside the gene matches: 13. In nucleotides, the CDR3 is TGTGCCTCCAGGCGGGAGTCCCAAGGCAATGAGCAGTTCTTC. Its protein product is CASRRESQGNEQFF. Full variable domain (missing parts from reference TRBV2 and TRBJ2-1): EPEVTQTPSHQVTQMGQEVILRCVPISNHLYFYWYRQILGQKVEFLVSFYNNEISEKSEIFDDQFSVERPDGSNFTLKIRSTKLEDSAMYFCASRRESQGNEQFFGPGTRLTVL.

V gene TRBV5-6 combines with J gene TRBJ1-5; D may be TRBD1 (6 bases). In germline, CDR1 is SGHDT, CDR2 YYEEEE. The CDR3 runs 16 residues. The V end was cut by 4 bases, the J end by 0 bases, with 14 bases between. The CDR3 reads CASSVGQTDSNQPQHF. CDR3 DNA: TGTGCCAGCAGCGTAGGACAGACCGATAGCAATCAGCCCCAGCATTTT.

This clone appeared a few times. This CDR3 reads CASRRDRRYEQYF. CDR3 bases: TGTGCCAGCCGCCGGGACAGAAGATACGAGCAGTACTTC. V gene TRBV28 combines with J gene TRBJ2-7; 7 bases fit TRBD1. The length of the CDR3 is 13 residues. Trimming at V came to 8 bases and at J to 4 bases, leaving 8 bases not matched to a gene. CDR1 MDHEN and CDR2 SYDVKM come from the germline V gene.

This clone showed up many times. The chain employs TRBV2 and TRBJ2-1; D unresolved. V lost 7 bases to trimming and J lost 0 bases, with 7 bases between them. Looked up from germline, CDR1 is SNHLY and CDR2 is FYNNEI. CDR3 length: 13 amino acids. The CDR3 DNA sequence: TGTGCCAGCACCCAAAGCTCCTACAATGAGCAGTTCTTC. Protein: CASTQSSYNEQFF.

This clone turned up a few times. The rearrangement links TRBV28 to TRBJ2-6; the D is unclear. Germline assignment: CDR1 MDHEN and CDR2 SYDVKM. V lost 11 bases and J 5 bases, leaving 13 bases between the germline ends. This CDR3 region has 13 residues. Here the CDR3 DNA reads TGTGCCCTCGGTGACCGCTGGGCCAACGTCCTGACTTTC. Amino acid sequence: CALGDRWANVLTF.

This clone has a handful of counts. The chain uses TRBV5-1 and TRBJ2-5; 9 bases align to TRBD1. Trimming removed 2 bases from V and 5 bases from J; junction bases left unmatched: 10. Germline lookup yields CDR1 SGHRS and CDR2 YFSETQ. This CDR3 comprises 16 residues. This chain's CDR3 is CASSLDGTGKTETQYF. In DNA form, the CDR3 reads TGCGCCAGCAGCTTAGACGGGACAGGGAAGACGGAGACCCAGTACTTC.

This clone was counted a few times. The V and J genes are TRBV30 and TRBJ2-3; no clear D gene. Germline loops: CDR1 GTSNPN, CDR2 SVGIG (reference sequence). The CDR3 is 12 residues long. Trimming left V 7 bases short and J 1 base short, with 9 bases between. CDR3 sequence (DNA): TGTGCCTCCAGCCGAGGCACAGATACGCAGTATTTT. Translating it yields CASSRGTDTQYF.

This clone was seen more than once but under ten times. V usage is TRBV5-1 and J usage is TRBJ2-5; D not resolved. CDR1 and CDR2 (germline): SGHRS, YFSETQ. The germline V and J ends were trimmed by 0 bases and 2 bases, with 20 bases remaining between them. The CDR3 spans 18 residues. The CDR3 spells CASSLGRSELGRQETQYF. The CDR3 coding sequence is TGCGCCAGCAGCTTGGGGCGCAGCGAGTTGGGTCGACAAGAGACCCAGTACTTC.

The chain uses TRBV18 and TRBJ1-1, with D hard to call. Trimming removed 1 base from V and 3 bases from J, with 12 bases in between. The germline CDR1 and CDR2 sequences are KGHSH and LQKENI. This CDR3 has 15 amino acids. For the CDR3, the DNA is TGTGCCAGCTCACCACGGGAGGGTTCCCACACTGAAGCTTTCTTT. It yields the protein CASSPREGSHTEAFF.

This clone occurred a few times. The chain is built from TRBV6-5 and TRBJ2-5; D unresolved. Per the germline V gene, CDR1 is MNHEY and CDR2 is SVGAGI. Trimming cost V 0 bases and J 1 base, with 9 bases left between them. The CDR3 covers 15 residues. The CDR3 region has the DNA TGTGCCAGCAGTTACTCGGAAACGATCCAAGAGACCCAGTACTTC. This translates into CASSYSETIQETQYF.

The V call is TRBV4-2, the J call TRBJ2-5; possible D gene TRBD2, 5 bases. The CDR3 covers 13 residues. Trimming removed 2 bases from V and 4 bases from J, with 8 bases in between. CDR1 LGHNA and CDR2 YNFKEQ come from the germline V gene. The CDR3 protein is CASSQSLGETQYF. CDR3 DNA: TGTGCCAGCAGCCAATCACTAGGAGAGACCCAGTACTTC.